Following are 26 T cell receptor beta chains from one sample sequenced in a study of cytomegalovirus exposure and HLA in healthy donors. The PCR was carried out with 60 Vbeta primers and 13 Jbeta primers. TCRdb keeps only in-frame clones here, not all; method: immunoSEQ multiplex PCR. The sample gives roughly 140,000 clones, 75% to 80% of which show up once; 4.5% to 5% is in the top ten. Material: PBMCs. The receptors here all came from a woman in her forties or fifties in good health and CMV-seronegative.

The V gene is TRBV6-5, the J gene TRBJ2-7, with 7 bases fitting TRBD1. Germline trimming cut 1 base from V and 6 bases from J; bases unmatched to any gene: 9. This CDR3 comprises 15 residues. Germline V gene sequence: CDR1 MNHEY, CDR2 SVGAGI. The CDR3 here is CASSYFRQGDGEQYF. The CDR3 region has the DNA TGTGCCAGCAGTTACTTCCGACAGGGAGACGGCGAGCAGTACTTC.

Regarding this clone: A junction boundary mismatches the germline segment, possibly from a read error. The rearrangement joins TRBV5-1 to TRBJ1-2; 8 bases map to TRBD1. The length of the CDR3 is 14 residues. Germline V gene data show CDR1 as SGHRS and CDR2 as YFSETQ. CDR3 nucleotide sequence: TGCGCCAGCAGCTCCAACGGGGAGGCAGGGGGCTACCCCTTC. Protein product: CASSSNGEAGGYPF.

V is TRBV6-1 and J is TRBJ1-2, with TRBD1 as a possible D gene (6 bases). The V gene's germline CDR1 is MNHNS and CDR2 SASEGT. Trimming cost V 2 bases and J 6 bases, with 7 bases left between them. The CDR3 totals 12 residues. CDR3 amino acids: CASSEWDNGYTF. CDR3 bases: TGTGCCAGCAGTGAATGGGACAATGGCTACACCTTC.

To note about this clone: At one of its ends the junction is not consistent with the germline gene, which may arise from a read error. The chain is built from TRBV7-9 and TRBJ1-1, with no clear D. Germline V gene lookup returns CDR1 SEHNR and CDR2 FQNEAQ (reference sequence). The CDR3 runs 16 residues. CDR3 coding DNA: TGTTCCAGCAGCTTAGGCCTTATGGCGGAGGACACTGAAGCTTTCTTT. Residues: CSSSLGLMAEDTEAFF.

This clone has just a few counts. The V and J genes are TRBV5-1 and TRBJ2-2; the match to TRBD2 covers 11 bases. CDR3 size: 19 residues. After removal of 2 bases from V and 0 bases from J, the junction contained 9 bases not matched to a gene. Germline CDR1 reads SGHRS; CDR2 reads YFSETQ. CDR3 loop: CASSFISGGATTNTGELFF. CDR3 DNA: TGCGCCAGCAGCTTCATTAGCGGGGGGGCCACCACGAACACCGGGGAGCTGTTTTTT.

This clone was seen a handful of times. This chain uses TRBV10-2 with TRBJ1-5; 10 bases are a match to TRBD1. V shed 6 bases, J shed 2 bases, and the junction held 4 bases outside the gene matches. Germline CDR1 and CDR2: WSHSY and SAAADI. CDR3 size: 15 residues. The CDR3 spells CASSPGTGGNQPQHF. The DNA of the CDR3 is TGCGCCAGCAGCCCCGGGACAGGGGGCAATCAGCCCCAGCATTTT.

This clone was counted only a few times. The DNA of the CDR3 is TGTGCCAGCACCGTTCCCCGGTTGGGGCCCACAGATACGCAGTATTTT. Its translation: CASTVPRLGPTDTQYF. This rearrangement joins TRBV7-9 to TRBJ2-3, with D perhaps matching TRBD1 (5 bases). This CDR3 is built from 16 residues. V lost 7 bases and J lost 2, with 19 bases in between. CDR1 and CDR2 (germline): SEHNR, FQNEAQ (reference sequence).

V is TRBV7-2 and J is TRBJ2-7; 13 nucleotides match TRBD2. The CDR3 is 16 residues long. In germline, CDR1 is SGHTA, CDR2 FQGNSA. J lost 1 base, V lost 1 base, and 1 base had no gene match. The CDR3 sequence is CASSLVLAGGSYEQYF. The CDR3 DNA reads as TGTGCCAGCAGCTTAGTACTAGCGGGGGGGTCCTACGAGCAGTACTTC.

The genes are TRBV2 and TRBJ1-5; no clear D gene. Between the trimmed V and J ends, which lost 2 bases and 3 bases, there was a span of 8 bases. The CDR3 runs 14 residues. Germline V gives CDR1 SNHLY, CDR2 FYNNEI. The CDR3 region is CASSESGDNQPQHF. The CDR3 DNA is TGTGCCAGCAGTGAATCCGGGGACAATCAGCCCCAGCATTTT.

The chain is built from TRBV7-2 and TRBJ1-2; tentative D call: TRBD1 (5 bases). Between the trimmed V and J ends, which lost 1 base and 5 bases, there was a span of 14 bases. CDR3 length equals 15 residues. Germline values: CDR1 SGHTA, CDR2 FQGNSA. The CDR3, as DNA: TGTGCCAGCAGCTTAGAGGCCAGGGTGGAGTATGGCTACACCTTC. It codes for CASSLEARVEYGYTF.

Only a few counts were recorded for this clone. This rearrangement joins TRBV7-9 to TRBJ1-3; D may be TRBD1 (6 bases). Trimming cost V 5 bases and J 5 bases, with 7 bases left between them. The CDR3 covers 12 residues. Germline assignment: CDR1 SEHNR and CDR2 FQNEAQ (reference sequence). CDR3: CASSRDRNTIYF. CDR3 DNA: TGTGCCAGCAGCAGGGACAGAAACACCATATATTTT.

V and J are TRBV7-2 and TRBJ2-1, with 7 bases that match TRBD2. Per germline, CDR1 SGHTA and CDR2 FQGNSA. This CDR3 is built from 16 residues. The ends lost 5 bases at V and 6 bases at J; junction bases unmatched: 13. Written as DNA, the CDR3 is TGTGCCAGCAGCCCACCGGGACTACCGGGGCTCAATGAGCAGTTCTTC. The encoded protein is CASSPPGLPGLNEQFF.

This clone has a single count. V is TRBV2 and J is TRBJ1-2; no definite D call. CDR3 length: 13 residues. V lost 2 bases to trimming and J lost 6 bases, with 10 bases between them. The germline CDR1 and CDR2 sequences are SNHLY and FYNNEI. The CDR3 region is CASSEQRMHGYTF. In DNA, the CDR3 is TGTGCCAGCAGTGAACAGCGGATGCATGGCTACACCTTC.

This chain connects TRBV6-5 to TRBJ2-3; D unresolved. The CDR3 has 14 amino acids. Trimming removed 0 bases at V and 2 bases at J, with 6 bases between. Looked up from germline, CDR1 is MNHEY and CDR2 is SVGAGI. CDR3 residues: CASSYSRLTDTQYF. CDR3 DNA sequence: TGTGCCAGCAGTTACTCGCGCCTCACAGATACGCAGTATTTT.

The gene calls are TRBV7-8 and TRBJ2-7; D is unclear. V dropped 0 bases and J dropped 4 bases, with 4 bases sitting between them. Germline V gene sequence: CDR1 SGHVS, CDR2 FQNEAQ. The CDR3 covers 12 residues. The CDR3 DNA reads as TGTGCCAGCAGCTTAGCCGCGTACGAGCAGTACTTC. This encodes CASSLAAYEQYF. Supplemented by reference TRBV7-8 and TRBJ2-7, the full variable domain reads GAGVSQSPRYKVAKRGQDVALRCDPISGHVSLFWYQQALGQGPEFLTYFQNEAQLDKSGLPSDRFFAERPEGSVSTLKIQRTQQEDSAVYLCASSLAAYEQYFGPGTRLTVT.

The chain uses TRBV25-1 and TRBJ1-2; 7 bases map to TRBD1. The CDR3 consists of 13 residues. Per germline, CDR1 MGHDK and CDR2 SYGVNS. V shed 4 bases and J 5 bases; nucleotides not matched to a gene: 4. The CDR3 DNA reads TGTGCCAGCAGTGGAGGGACAGCGTATGGCTACACCTTC. Amino acids: CASSGGTAYGYTF.

V gene TRBV4-1 combines with J gene TRBJ2-3, with D unclear. CDR3 size: 13 residues. V shed 6 bases and J shed 4 bases, with 11 bases lying between them. In germline, CDR1 is MGHRA, CDR2 YSYEKL. Written as DNA, the CDR3 is TGCGCCAGCAGTCAGAGACGGGCAGATACGCAGTATTTT. Amino acid sequence: CASSQRRADTQYF.

V and J are TRBV10-1 and TRBJ2-2; 7 bases line up with TRBD2. The length of the CDR3 is 14 residues. The germline gives CDR1 WNHNN, CDR2 SYGVQD (reference sequence). J gave up 3 bases and V 3 bases, and 1 base lay outside the gene matches. CDR3 region: CASSDLADTGELFF. The CDR3 region has the DNA TGCGCCAGCAGTGATCTAGCGGACACCGGGGAGCTGTTTTTT.

V gene TRBV6-1 combines with J gene TRBJ2-2; 14 bases map to TRBD2. Germline loops: CDR1 MNHNS, CDR2 SASEGT. The ends lost 5 bases at V and 6 bases at J; junction bases unmatched: 2. The CDR3 extends over 15 amino acids. CDR3 in amino acids: CASSQTSGGAGELFF. The CDR3 DNA follows: TGTGCCAGCAGTCAGACTAGCGGGGGGGCCGGGGAGCTGTTTTTT.

This clone occurred once. The V call is TRBV7-2, the J call TRBJ2-3; perhaps TRBD2 as D (6 bases). Germline-derived CDR1 and CDR2 are SGHTA and FQGNSA. Trimming took 5 bases from V and 0 from J, leaving 18 bases between them. This CDR3 has 17 residues. The CDR3 loop is CASSPPRGGASTDTQYF. The CDR3 DNA is TGTGCCAGCAGCCCCCCCCGAGGAGGGGCCAGCACAGATACGCAGTATTTT.

V is TRBV18 and J is TRBJ2-7; weak D call: TRBD1 (6 bases). The V and J ends lost 4 bases and 3 bases respectively, with 13 bases between them. The CDR3 extends over 14 amino acids. Germline V gives CDR1 KGHSH, CDR2 LQKENI. DNA for the CDR3: TGTGCCAGCTCACTGCCAGGGGACGACTACGAGCAGTACTTC. Its translation is CASSLPGDDYEQYF.

This clone showed up just a few times. The V call is TRBV6-1, the J call TRBJ2-3; 9 positions match TRBD2. The CDR3 is made up of 14 amino acids. Germline values: CDR1 MNHNS, CDR2 SASEGT. The ends lost 8 bases at V and 2 bases at J; junction bases unmatched: 5. DNA for the CDR3: TGTGCCAGCTTGCGCGGGGGGGCCACAGATACGCAGTATTTT. The encoded protein is CASLRGGATDTQYF.

V gene TRBV19 combines with J gene TRBJ1-2; D possibly corresponds to TRBD1 (6 bases). The CDR3 covers 13 residues. Trimming pared 5 bases from V and 4 bases from J, leaving 11 bases between. Per the germline V gene, CDR1 is LNHDA and CDR2 is SQIVND (reference sequence). Written as DNA, the CDR3 is TGTGCCAGTAGTCAAAGGGGGGGCTATGGCTACACCTTC. Protein sequence: CASSQRGGYGYTF.

This rearrangement joins TRBV12-1 to TRBJ2-4; the D call TRBD2 from the table was never checked on the DNA. TRBV12-1 is labeled a pseudogene. This CDR3 region has 16 residues. The CDR3 region is CASSRGSGGARNIQYF. CDR3 nucleotides: TGTGCCAGCAGTCGCGGTAGCGGGGGGGCACGGAACATTCAGTACTTC.

The rearrangement uses TRBV29-1 and TRBJ2-5; 8 bases match TRBD1. CDR1 is SQVTM and CDR2 is ANQGSEA in the germline V gene. V trimming: 6 bases; J trimming: 5 bases; junction bases outside the gene matches: 17. The CDR3 runs 16 residues. CDR3 coding DNA: TGCAGCGTCCCACCCAACGGGCAGGGGGCCTTTGAGACCCAGTACTTC. It translates to CSVPPNGQGAFETQYF.

V gene TRBV30 combines with J gene TRBJ1-1, with 7 bases lining up with TRBD1. The CDR3 runs 14 residues. The V segment lost 2 bases and the J segment 3 bases; nucleotides outside the gene matches: 6. The germline V gene has CDR1 GTSNPN and CDR2 SVGIG (reference sequence). This CDR3 reads CAWSSQGGYTEAFF. The CDR3 region has the DNA TGTGCCTGGAGTAGCCAGGGGGGATACACTGAAGCTTTCTTT.